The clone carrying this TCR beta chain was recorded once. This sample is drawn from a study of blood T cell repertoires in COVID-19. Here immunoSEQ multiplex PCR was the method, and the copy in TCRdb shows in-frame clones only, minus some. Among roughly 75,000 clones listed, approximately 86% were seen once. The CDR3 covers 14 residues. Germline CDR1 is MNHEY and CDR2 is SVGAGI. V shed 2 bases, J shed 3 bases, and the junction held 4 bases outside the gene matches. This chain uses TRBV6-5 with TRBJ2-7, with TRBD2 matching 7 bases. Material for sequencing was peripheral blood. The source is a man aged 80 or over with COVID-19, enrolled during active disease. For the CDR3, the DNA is TGTGCCAGCAGTTACCGGGGGGTAGGCTACGAGCAGTACTTC. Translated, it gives CASSYRGVGYEQYF.